A selection of T cell receptor beta chains follows, all from one sample in a study of regulatory T cells in long-lasting Graves disease. Using its own MiXCR run on the multiplex PCR reads, TCRdb lists one record per CDR3 protein. The repertoire consists of roughly 350,000 distinct CDR3 sequences, with over 15% occurring once and the leading ten covering roughly 27%. These data were also filed under a second study, of T cells in Graves' hyperthyroidism and ophthalmopathy.

The material sequenced was peripheral blood mononuclear cells (PBMCs), taken at new diagnosis, from a patient treated with antithyroid drugs. The receptors were sampled from a man aged 35 to 55 with Graves disease. The CDR3 runs from the conserved cysteine through the conserved F or W. Fields, in order: J gene, D gene, V gene, CDR3 protein. The D gene is left open where the match is weak.

TRBJ1-1	-	TRBV20-1	CSARADADTEAFF
TRBJ2-7	TRBD1	TRBV4-1	CASSQRTGHPYEQYF
TRBJ2-3	TRBD2	TRBV29-1	CSVVRLAGGLADTQYF
TRBJ1-5	-	TRBV5-1	CASSLVPDNQPQHF
TRBJ2-5	-	TRBV6-2/TRBV6-3	CASSTFGTQYF
TRBJ1-1	-	TRBV24-1	CATAQCRMNTEAFF
TRBJ2-3	TRBD1	TRBV29-1	CSVPDRDRGTDTQYF
TRBJ1-1	TRBD1	TRBV20-1	CSYGQVAEAFF
TRBJ2-7	-	TRBV18	CASSPPPGLQQYF
TRBJ2-7	TRBD2	TRBV20-1	CSASGLAGGLSFYEQYF
TRBJ2-5	TRBD2	TRBV20-1	CSAKRLAGTWGAQYF
TRBJ2-2	TRBD1	TRBV28	CASRRRQGRRGTGELFF
TRBJ2-1	TRBD2	TRBV6-2/TRBV6-3	CASSYMGVWLAGGQDEQFF
TRBJ2-7	TRBD2	TRBV11-1	CASSSRTSGGPSYEQYF
TRBJ1-5	-	TRBV10-3	CAISESGVETQHF
TRBJ2-2	TRBD1	TRBV7-3	CASSDRENTGELFF
TRBJ2-1	TRBD1	TRBV5-1	CASSLHPRTGSSYNEQFF
TRBJ2-2	TRBD2	TRBV7-2	CASTSGMNTGELFF
TRBJ2-5	-	TRBV7-9	CASSKLRTQYF
TRBJ2-1	-	TRBV6-2/TRBV6-3	CASSYRGSAYNEQFF
TRBJ2-3	-	TRBV4-2	CASSQDNGPTDTQYF
TRBJ1-5	-	TRBV7-2	CASSLIFNQPQHF
TRBJ2-7	-	TRBV15	CATSRDHGGYEQYF
TRBJ2-3	-	TRBV10-3	CAISESQGSTDAQYF
TRBJ2-7	-	TRBV28	CAIRDGRSYEQYF
TRBJ1-1	-	TRBV28	CASRMTENTEAFF
TRBJ1-6	-	TRBV12-3/TRBV12-4	CASRGGGWGDSPLHF
TRBJ1-2	TRBD1	TRBV30	CACLGGGPYGYTF
TRBJ2-7	-	TRBV6-2/TRBV6-3	CASRRVAGYEQYF
TRBJ2-7	-	TRBV12-3/TRBV12-4	CASSPGIYYEQYF
TRBJ2-5	TRBD2	TRBV20-1	CSALPGGQETQYF
TRBJ1-1	TRBD1	TRBV13	CASSYRGGMNTEAFF
TRBJ2-5	-	TRBV29-1	CSVDTGKETQYF
TRBJ2-1	TRBD2	TRBV11-3	CASSFPREAEQFF
TRBJ2-5	-	TRBV7-9	CASGDETQYF
TRBJ1-2	-	TRBV20-1	CSASNNYGYTF
TRBJ2-1	TRBD1	TRBV5-1	CASRDSDNEQFF
TRBJ2-1	TRBD2	TRBV9	CASGGGGTIKNEQFF
TRBJ2-1	-	TRBV12-3/TRBV12-4	CASSPANREQYEQFF
TRBJ2-2	TRBD1	TRBV20-1	CSARVLGQGESGELFF
TRBJ2-3	-	TRBV24-1	CATSDPGERSTDTQYF
TRBJ2-7	TRBD2	TRBV4-2	CASSQVSGGGPREQYF
TRBJ1-1	-	TRBV6-2/TRBV6-3	CASSYGRARRNTEAFF
TRBJ1-5	-	TRBV12-3/TRBV12-4	CASSVFVRNQPQHF
TRBJ1-1	-	TRBV6-1	CASSDSNPTEAFF
TRBJ1-5	-	TRBV5-1	CASSLGVSQPQHF
TRBJ1-6	-	TRBV11-1	CASSPDDRNSPLHF
TRBJ1-2	-	TRBV10-3	CAISSREASNYGYTF